A selection of T cell receptor beta chains follows, all from one sample in a study of CD8 T cells in ankylosing spondylitis. TCRdb analysed the 5' RACE reads with MiXCR anew, one entry per CDR3 protein. The profile covers just over 150,000 distinct CDR3 sequences, with about a sixth appearing a single time and over 7% taken by the ten largest. Source material: blood, either unsorted or a sorted T cell fraction (not recorded which). The origin of the receptors is a male donor with ankylosing spondylitis or in good health (not recorded which). The CDR3 runs from the conserved cysteine through the conserved F or W. Each record gives: CDR3 length, clone size, V gene, D gene, J gene, CDR3 DNA, CDR3 protein. The D gene is left open where the match is weak. Not every row has a clone size; where given, it reads once, few, many or a size class.

17	many	TRBV3-1	.	TRBJ2-7	TGTGCCAGCAGCCAAGTCGCTCTACTGACAGGAAAATACGAGCAGTACTTC	CASSQVALLTGKYEQYF
13	.	TRBV20-1	TRBD1	TRBJ1-2	TGCAGTGCTCGACAGGGGGCAAACTATGGCTACACCTTC	CSARQGANYGYTF
13	many	TRBV20-1	.	TRBJ2-1	TGCAGTGCTAGAATGAGCTCCTACAATGAGCAGTTCTTC	CSARMSSYNEQFF
12	.	TRBV7-9	.	TRBJ2-7	TGTGCCAGCAGCCCCGGGGGAAACGAGCAGTACTTC	CASSPGGNEQYF
14	few	TRBV28	.	TRBJ2-7	TGTGCCAGCAGTACCCCGGGACCTTCTTACGAGCAGTACTTC	CASSTPGPSYEQYF
17	many	TRBV28	TRBD2	TRBJ2-1	TGTGCCAGCACCTCGTCCGGGACTAGCGGGAGATGGAATGAGCAGTTCTTC	CASTSSGTSGRWNEQFF
12	.	TRBV20-1	.	TRBJ1-2	TGCAGTGCTACCGGGGCCTCCTATGGCTACACCTTC	CSATGASYGYTF
15	few	TRBV5-1	TRBD2	TRBJ2-1	TGCGCCAGCAGCTTGAGCCTAGCGGGAGGCAATGAGCAGTTCTTC	CASSLSLAGGNEQFF
13	many	TRBV20-1	TRBD1	TRBJ1-5	TGCAGTGCGTACAGGGGGAGCAATCAGCCCCAGCATTTT	CSAYRGSNQPQHF
14	many	TRBV5-1	.	TRBJ2-5	TGCGCCAGCAGCTTGTTCGGAGCGCTCGAGACCCAGTACTTC	CASSLFGALETQYF
14	many	TRBV6-1	.	TRBJ1-1	TGTGCCAGCAACGGAATCGGGCCGGGGGCTGAAGCTTTCTTT	CASNGIGPGAEAFF
13	many	TRBV5-1	.	TRBJ2-3	TGCGCCAGCAGCAACACGGGCACAGATACGCAGTATTTT	CASSNTGTDTQYF
15	.	TRBV3-1	.	TRBJ1-4	TGTGCCAGCAGCCAAGGGCCGCTGGGAGGGGAAAAACTGTTTTTT	CASSQGPLGGEKLFF
14	many	TRBV12-3/TRBV12-4	.	TRBJ2-1	TGTGCCAGCAGTTTTCAACAGTCTTACAATGAGCAGTTCTTC	CASSFQQSYNEQFF
13	few	TRBV30	.	TRBJ2-1	TGTGCCTGGAGTAGACTGGTTGGCAATGAGCAGTTCTTC	CAWSRLVGNEQFF
13	.	TRBV28	TRBD1	TRBJ2-1	TGTGCCAGCAGTCCAGGACAGGGATTTGAGCAGTTCTTC	CASSPGQGFEQFF
14	.	TRBV27	TRBD2	TRBJ2-5	TGTGCCAGCTTTCAGGCGGGGGAGGAGGAGACCCAGTACTTC	CASFQAGEEETQYF
15	.	TRBV20-1	TRBD2	TRBJ2-3	TGCAGTGCAAAGGTGGCTAGCGGGAGTTCCGATACGCAGTATTTT	CSAKVASGSSDTQYF
16	many	TRBV5-1	TRBD1	TRBJ1-1	TGCGCCAGCAGCTCGGACCTACAGGGGTCGAACACTGAAGCTTTCTTT	CASSSDLQGSNTEAFF
16	.	TRBV24-1	.	TRBJ2-1	TGTGCCACCAGTGGGCGAGCGGGCCGAGGGGGACATGAGCAGTTCTTC	CATSGRAGRGGHEQFF
12	few	TRBV29-1	TRBD2	TRBJ2-1	TGCAGCGTTGGACTAGCGGGGTCCGAGCAGTTCTTC	CSVGLAGSEQFF
14	.	TRBV5-4	.	TRBJ1-2	TGTGCCAGCAGCTTGGGGCAGAAGCACTATGGCTACACCTTC	CASSLGQKHYGYTF
14	.	TRBV6-1	TRBD2	TRBJ2-7	TGTGCCAGCAGACTAGCGGGACCCTCCTACGAGCAGTACTTC	CASRLAGPSYEQYF
15	.	TRBV19	.	TRBJ1-5	TGTGCCAGTAGTATAGATCAGATAGGGAATCAGCCCCAGCATTTT	CASSIDQIGNQPQHF
14	many	TRBV5-1	.	TRBJ2-7	TGCGCCAGCAGCTTGGCCGGTAATCCCTACGAGCAGTACTTC	CASSLAGNPYEQYF
12	few	TRBV29-1	.	TRBJ2-3	TGCAGCGTGGGCTACAGGGCCGATACGCAGTATTTT	CSVGYRADTQYF